This TCR beta chain was found in a study of graft-versus-host responses after intestinal transplantation. At the level of the study: Each patient got anti-thymocyte globulin induction, then tacrolimus and steroids for roughly 3 years. General observations from the study: Some patients had graft-donor T cell macrochimerism, and their allografts showed high graft-versus-host to host-versus-graft clonal ratios.

Trimming removed 3 bases from V and 6 bases from J; junction bases left unmatched: 9. CDR3 length equals 14 residues. The germline CDR1 and CDR2 sequences are SGDLS and YYNGEE. As concerns this clone: What it binds is not known.

TCRdb's copy holds only in-frame clones and misses some; the assay was immunoSEQ multiplex PCR. The table has approximately 20,000 clones, approximately 86% seen once. The sample in question was bone marrow, obtained around 120 days after transplant. The clonotype was recovered from a human patient who received an intestinal transplant, so some T cells may come from the graft donor. The chain carries TRBV9 and TRBJ2-7; 7 nucleotides agree with TRBD2. CDR3 nucleotide sequence: TGTGCCAGCAGCGAGGACGGGAGGTATGGCGAGCAGTACTTC. As protein: CASSEDGRYGEQYF.